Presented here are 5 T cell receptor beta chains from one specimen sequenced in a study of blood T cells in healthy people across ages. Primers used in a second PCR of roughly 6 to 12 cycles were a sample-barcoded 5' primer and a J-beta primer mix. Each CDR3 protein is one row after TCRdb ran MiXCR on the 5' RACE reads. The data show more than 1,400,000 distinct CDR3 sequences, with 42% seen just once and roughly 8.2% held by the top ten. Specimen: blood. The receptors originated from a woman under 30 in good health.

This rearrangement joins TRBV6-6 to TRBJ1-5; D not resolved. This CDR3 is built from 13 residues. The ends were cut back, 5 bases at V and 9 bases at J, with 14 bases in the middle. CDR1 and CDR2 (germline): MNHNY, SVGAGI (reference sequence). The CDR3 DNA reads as TGTGCCAGCAGTGGGCAGGCTGCTCGGCCCCAGCATTTT. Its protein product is CASSGQAARPQHF.

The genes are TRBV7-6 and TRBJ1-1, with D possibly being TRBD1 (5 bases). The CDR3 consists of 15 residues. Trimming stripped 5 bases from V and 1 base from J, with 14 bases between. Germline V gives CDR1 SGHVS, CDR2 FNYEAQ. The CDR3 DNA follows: TGTGCCAGCAGCCCTGGCAGCCAGGGGAACACTGAAGCTTTCTTT. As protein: CASSPGSQGNTEAFF.

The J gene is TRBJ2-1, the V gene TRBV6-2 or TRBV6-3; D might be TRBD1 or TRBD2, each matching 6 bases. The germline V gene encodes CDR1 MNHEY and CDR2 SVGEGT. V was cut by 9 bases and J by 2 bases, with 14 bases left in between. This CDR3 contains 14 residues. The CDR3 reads CASSGALTYNEQFF. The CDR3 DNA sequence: TGTGCCAGTTCGGGGGCTCTTACCTACAATGAGCAGTTCTTC.

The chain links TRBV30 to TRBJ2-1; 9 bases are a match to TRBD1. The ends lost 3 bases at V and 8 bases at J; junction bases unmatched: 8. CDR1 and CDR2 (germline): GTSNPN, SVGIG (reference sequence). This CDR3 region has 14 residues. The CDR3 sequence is CAWRPGQGLDEQFF. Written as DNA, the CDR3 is TGTGCCTGGAGACCGGGACAGGGTCTGGATGAGCAGTTCTTC.

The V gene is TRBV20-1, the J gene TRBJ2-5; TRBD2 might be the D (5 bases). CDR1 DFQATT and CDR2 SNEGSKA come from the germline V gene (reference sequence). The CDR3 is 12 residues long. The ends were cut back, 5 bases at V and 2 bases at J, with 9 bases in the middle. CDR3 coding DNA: TGCAGTGCTCAGAGGGAGCAAGAGACCCAGTACTTC. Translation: CSAQREQETQYF.